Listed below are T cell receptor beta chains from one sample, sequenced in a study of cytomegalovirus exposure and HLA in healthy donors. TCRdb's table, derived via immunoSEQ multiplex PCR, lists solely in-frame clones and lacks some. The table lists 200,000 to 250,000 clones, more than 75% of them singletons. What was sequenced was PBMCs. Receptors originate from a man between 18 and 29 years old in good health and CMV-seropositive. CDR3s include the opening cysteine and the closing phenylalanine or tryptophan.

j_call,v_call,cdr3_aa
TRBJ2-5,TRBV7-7,CASSLGGLAGGPETQYF
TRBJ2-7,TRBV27,CASKDSLLHEQYF
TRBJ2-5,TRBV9,CASSAGEGAETQYF
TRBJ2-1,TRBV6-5,CASSTTSGTLNEQFF
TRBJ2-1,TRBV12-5,CASGPGAEFYNEQFF
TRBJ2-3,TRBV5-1,CASSVTRELTDTQYF
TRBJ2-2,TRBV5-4,CASSGGGRNTGELFF
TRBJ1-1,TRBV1,CTSSRETLVNTEAFF
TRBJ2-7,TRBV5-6,CASSLFLADSYEQYF
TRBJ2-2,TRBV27,CASSLFGGLDTGELFF
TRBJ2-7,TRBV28,CASSLGLTYEQYF
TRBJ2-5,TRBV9,CASSETDIFGGRDETQYF
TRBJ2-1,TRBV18,CASSHGSPYNEQFF
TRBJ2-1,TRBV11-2,CASSRTLEFTYNEQFF
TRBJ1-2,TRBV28,CASSLAGYGYTF
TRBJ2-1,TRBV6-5,CASRSDRGLGNEQFF
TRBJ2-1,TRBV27,CASSQGVNEQFF
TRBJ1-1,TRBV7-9,CASSLDWGGTEAFF
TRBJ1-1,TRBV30,CAWGSGQGNTEAFF
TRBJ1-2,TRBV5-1,CASSQDRRGYTF
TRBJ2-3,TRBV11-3,CASSRLAGPTDTQYF
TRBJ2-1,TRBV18,CASSPQTYNEQFF
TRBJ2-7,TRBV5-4,CASSTSGKYYEQYF
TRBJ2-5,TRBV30,CALRLAGGPGETQYF
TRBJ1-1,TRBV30,CAWSGQVNTEAFF
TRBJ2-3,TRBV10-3,CAIRTSSDTQYF
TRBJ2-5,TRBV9,CASSGGTGQETQYF
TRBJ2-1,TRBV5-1,CASELTALSGNEQFF
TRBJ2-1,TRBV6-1,CASSDRALHNEQFF
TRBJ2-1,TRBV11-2,CASSLARWAGNNEQFF
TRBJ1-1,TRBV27,CASRRGEFGTEAFF
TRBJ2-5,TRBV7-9,CASSSGRKETQYF
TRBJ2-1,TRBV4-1,CASSYRTDNEQFF
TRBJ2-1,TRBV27,CVLSGRASDEQFF
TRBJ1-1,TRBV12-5,CASGSQSDPNTEAFF
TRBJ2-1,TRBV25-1,CASRGTGDYNEQFF
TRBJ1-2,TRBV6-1,CASSEALRHSYGYTF
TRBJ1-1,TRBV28,CASKGQENTEAFF
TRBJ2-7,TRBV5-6,CASSHEGDFQEQYF
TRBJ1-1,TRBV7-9,CASSYPREDTEAFF
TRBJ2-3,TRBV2,CASSDFRDRGTDTQYF
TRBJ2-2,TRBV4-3,CASSQDLKGAETGELFF
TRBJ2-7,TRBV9,CASSYAPTATYEQYF
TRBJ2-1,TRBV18,CASSPGGVDEQFF
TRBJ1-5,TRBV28,CASRPHHSQPQHF
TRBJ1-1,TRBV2,CASTALMNTEAFF